The 26 T cell receptor beta chains below all came from one sample that was sequenced in a study of T cells in Graves' hyperthyroidism and ophthalmopathy. Authors of the study amplified TCR beta CDR3 regions from RNA transcripts. RT-PCR in the first round (using the HTBI primer set) targeted the TCR CDR3. TCRdb reanalysed the multiplex PCR reads using MiXCR and keeps one entry per CDR3 protein. The sample has some 550,000 distinct CDR3 sequences; approximately 15% are singletons. The sequenced material came from blood. The receptor source for this set is a middle-aged woman with Graves' ophthalmopathy.

The rearrangement links TRBV25-1 to TRBJ2-5, with D perhaps matching TRBD1 (5 bases). The germline gives CDR1 MGHDK, CDR2 SYGVNS. The CDR3 loop spans 14 amino acids. With 10 bases removed from V and 1 base from J, the gap between germline ends came to 16 bases. CDR3 in amino acids: CATTTPTAQETQYF. In nucleotides, the CDR3 is TGTGCCACCACAACCCCGACAGCCCAAGAGACCCAGTACTTC. Full variable domain (remainder filled in from reference TRBV25-1 and TRBJ2-5): EADIYQTPRYLVIGTGKKITLECSQTMGHDKMYWYQQDPGMELHLIHYSYGVNSTEKGDLSSESTVSRIRTEHFPLTLESARPSHTSQYLCATTTPTAQETQYFGPGTRLLVL.

The genes are TRBV20-1 and TRBJ1-1; D gene ambiguous. The germline V and J ends were trimmed by 7 bases and 1 base, with 10 bases remaining between them. Germline-derived CDR1 and CDR2 are DFQATT and SNEGSKA (reference sequence). CDR3 length: 12 amino acids. CDR3 DNA: TGCAGTGGCGGAACTGGGAACACTGAAGCTTTCTTT. Protein sequence: CSGGTGNTEAFF.

This clonotype was counted between two and nine times. V is TRBV6-1 and J is TRBJ2-1, with 14 bases matching TRBD2. V lost 3 bases and J lost 9; bases outside the gene matches: 7. This CDR3 has 16 residues. Germline V gene data show CDR1 as MNHNS and CDR2 as SASEGT. The CDR3 region has the DNA TGTGCCAGCAGTGACTACGGGACTAGCGGGAGCGGTGAGCAGTTCTTC. This codes for CASSDYGTSGSGEQFF.

This clonotype was seen a handful of times. This chain joins TRBV5-1 and TRBJ2-4; TRBD1 aligns across 11 bases. V dropped 0 bases and J dropped 6; count of bases not matched to a gene: 2. CDR3 length: 15 amino acids. The germline CDR1 and CDR2 sequences are SGHRS and YFSETQ. CDR3 sequence reads: CASSLGGTGGNIQYF. The CDR3 DNA reads TGCGCCAGCAGCTTGGGGGGGACAGGGGGAAACATTCAGTACTTC.

This clonotype was detected ten times or more. J is TRBJ2-7 and V is TRBV18; D is unclear. Trimming removed 4 bases from V and 3 bases from J, with 7 bases in between. The CDR3 totals 12 residues. CDR1 KGHSH and CDR2 LQKENI come from the germline V gene. The CDR3 spells CASSQEDYEQYF. The CDR3 bases are TGTGCCAGCTCACAAGAAGACTACGAGCAGTACTTC.

This clonotype was observed many times. The chain couples TRBV12-5 to TRBJ2-1; TRBD2 matches 9 bases. J lost 8 bases, V lost 3 bases, and 8 bases had no gene match. CDR1 is LGHNT, CDR2 FRNRAP, per germline. This CDR3 has 15 residues. CDR3: CASGFGGSGSDEQFF. The CDR3 coding sequence is TGTGCTAGTGGTTTCGGGGGTAGCGGGAGCGATGAGCAGTTCTTC.

This clonotype was observed at least ten times. CDR3: CAWSANEKLFF. DNA of the CDR3: TGTGCCTGGAGTGCTAATGAAAAACTGTTTTTT. The chain joins TRBV30 to TRBJ1-4; D call uncertain. Germline CDR1 and CDR2: GTSNPN and SVGIG (reference sequence). Trimming pared 1 base from V and 3 bases from J, leaving 0 bases between. This CDR3 is 11 amino acids long.

J is TRBJ2-5 and V is TRBV20-1, with a possible D match to TRBD2 (5 bases). CDR1 is DFQATT, CDR2 SNEGSKA, per germline (reference sequence). Deletions cut 7 bases from V and 0 bases from J, with 9 bases between. The CDR3 extends over 12 amino acids. CDR3 nucleotides: TGCAGTGGGGGTAGCGACCAAGAGACCCAGTACTTC. This gives the protein CSGGSDQETQYF.

This clonotype was seen more than once but under ten times. The chain is built from TRBV6-1 and TRBJ2-1; 12 nucleotides agree with TRBD1. This CDR3 is built from 19 residues. Germline V gene sequence: CDR1 MNHNS, CDR2 SASEGT. The V segment lost 8 bases and the J segment 2 bases; nucleotides outside the gene matches: 16. The chain's CDR3 is CASYPPGQGALVAYNEQFF. The CDR3 region has the DNA TGTGCCAGCTACCCCCCGGGACAGGGGGCCTTGGTGGCCTACAATGAGCAGTTCTTC.

The table lists this clonotype with many counts. The chain couples TRBV5-1 to TRBJ1-4, with TRBD1 identical over 7 bases. The trim removed 4 bases at V and 6 bases at J, leaving 3 bases unmatched. The CDR3 is 13 amino acids. The germline V gene has CDR1 SGHRS and CDR2 YFSETQ. In DNA, the CDR3 is TGCGCCAGCAGCACCGGGACAGATGAAAAACTGTTTTTT. The encoded protein is CASSTGTDEKLFF.

This clonotype was counted ten times or more. V is TRBV6-1 and J is TRBJ1-1; 7 nucleotides line up with TRBD1. Trimming removed 3 bases from V and 6 bases from J; junction bases left unmatched: 7. The CDR3 is 14 residues long. Germline loops: CDR1 MNHNS, CDR2 SASEGT. The CDR3 spells CASSERQGSPEAFF. The CDR3 nucleotides read TGTGCCAGCAGTGAGAGACAGGGATCTCCTGAAGCTTTCTTT.

The J gene is TRBJ1-6, the V gene TRBV6-1, with a weak D call TRBD1 (6 bases). The CDR3 is 15 amino acids. Germline V gives CDR1 MNHNS, CDR2 SASEGT. The V end lost 5 bases, the J end lost 6 bases, and 14 bases lay between the germline ends. The CDR3 sequence is CASSRPGQLNSPLHF. For the CDR3, the DNA is TGTGCCAGCAGTCGGCCAGGACAGCTTAATTCACCCCTCCACTTT.

In this sample, this clonotype turned up a few times. The V and J genes are TRBV6-4 and TRBJ2-7, with TRBD1 as a possible D gene (6 bases). The CDR3 spans 15 residues. Germline CDR1 reads MRHNA; CDR2 reads SNTAGT. Deletions cut 4 bases from V and 0 bases from J, with 13 bases between. The CDR3: CASSVDSIYSYEQYF. Here the CDR3 DNA reads TGTGCCAGCAGTGTGGACAGCATTTACTCCTACGAGCAGTACTTC.

This clonotype was seen many times. This chain links TRBV3-1 with TRBJ2-3, with no clear D. The germline gives CDR1 LGHDT, CDR2 YNNKEL (reference sequence). CDR3 length: 13 amino acids. Deletions cut 3 bases from V and 5 bases from J, with 9 bases between. The CDR3 loop reads CASSHRAEDTQYF. In DNA form, the CDR3 reads TGTGCCAGCAGCCACCGGGCTGAAGATACGCAGTATTTT.

This clonotype came up a few times. The chain uses TRBV6-1 and TRBJ2-1, with TRBD2 matching over 9 bases. Germline V lookup: CDR1 MNHNS, CDR2 SASEGT. The CDR3 length is 13 residues. V trimming: 7 bases; J trimming: 9 bases; junction bases outside the gene matches: 7. In DNA form, the CDR3 reads TGTGCCAGCAACCGGCGGGGGGGCAGTGAGCAGTTCTTC. Translated, it gives CASNRRGGSEQFF.

There are many counts of this clonotype. J is TRBJ2-3 and V is TRBV28, with D unresolved. The germline CDR1 and CDR2 sequences are MDHEN and SYDVKM. V was pared by 2 bases and J by 5 bases, with 8 bases between. This CDR3 has 13 amino acids. CDR3 residues: CASSLGSEDTQYF. CDR3 in DNA: TGTGCCAGCAGTTTAGGATCCGAAGATACGCAGTATTTT.

The chain links TRBV14 to TRBJ2-5, with TRBD2 matching over 8 bases. V trimming: 1 base; J trimming: 2 bases; junction bases outside the gene matches: 3. Germline CDR1 SGHDN, CDR2 FVKESK. The CDR3 length is 15 residues. CDR3 region: CASSQVLAGQETQYF. The CDR3, as DNA: TGTGCCAGCAGCCAAGTGTTAGCGGGACAAGAGACCCAGTACTTC.

J is TRBJ2-2 and V is TRBV12-3 or TRBV12-4; D unresolved. The V and J ends lost 6 bases and 1 base respectively, with 12 bases between them. The CDR3 loop spans 15 amino acids. CDR3: CASSPYSVNTGELFF. CDR3 sequence (DNA): TGTGCCAGCAGCCCTTACAGTGTGAACACCGGGGAGCTGTTTTTT.

The chain recombines TRBV30 with TRBJ1-2; D unresolved. Per the germline V gene, CDR1 is GTSNPN and CDR2 is SVGIG (reference sequence). CDR3 size: 14 residues. Trimming removed 3 bases from V and 7 bases from J, with 18 bases in between. CDR3 sequence reads: CAWRIHRAVSGYTF. In DNA form, the CDR3 reads TGTGCCTGGAGAATACATCGGGCGGTGTCTGGCTACACCTTC.

The chain is built from TRBV7-8 and TRBJ1-1, with a tentative D call TRBD1 (6 bases). V shed 4 bases and J shed 7 bases, with 19 bases lying between them. This CDR3 spans 15 amino acids. Germline CDR1 and CDR2: SGHVS and FQNEAQ. CDR3 loop: CASSSLGQRSGEAFF. CDR3 in DNA: TGTGCCAGCAGCTCTTTGGGACAACGCTCCGGTGAAGCTTTCTTT.

This clonotype has a handful of counts. The chain couples TRBV29-1 to TRBJ2-2, with D maybe TRBD1 (5 bases). CDR1 and CDR2 from the germline V gene are SQVTM and ANQGSEA. The CDR3 is 14 residues long. The V end was cut by 5 bases, the J end by 5 bases, with 15 bases between. Here the CDR3 reads CSVHPLQGTGELFF. The CDR3 DNA reads TGCAGCGTTCATCCGCTCCAGGGTACCGGGGAGCTGTTTTTT.

This clonotype came up many times. The V and J genes are TRBV11-2 and TRBJ1-1; D may be TRBD1 (5 bases). The CDR3 covers 12 residues. Trimming stripped 3 bases from V and 8 bases from J, with 10 bases between. Germline V gene sequence: CDR1 SGHAT, CDR2 FQNNGV. CDR3 in DNA: TGTGCCAGCAGCTTGGGAAGGGGCGAAGCTTTCTTT. It yields the protein CASSLGRGEAFF.

The chain employs TRBV7-9 and TRBJ2-7; D perhaps matches TRBD2 (6 bases). V lost 0 bases to trimming and J lost 2 bases, with 17 bases between them. The CDR3 is 17 residues long. Per germline, CDR1 SEHNR and CDR2 FQNEAQ (reference sequence). The DNA for the CDR3 is TGTGCCAGCAGCTTAGCCGCGGAGACTAGAGATACCTACGAGCAGTACTTC. Amino acids: CASSLAAETRDTYEQYF.

The table lists this clonotype with many counts. This rearrangement joins TRBV7-3 to TRBJ2-3; D is unresolved. CDR3 size: 14 residues. V was cut by 3 bases and J by 2 bases, with 9 bases left in between. The V gene's germline CDR1 is SGHTA and CDR2 FQGTGA. The DNA for the CDR3 is TGTGCCAGCAGCTTGTCTTATCACACAGATACGCAGTATTTT. Residues: CASSLSYHTDTQYF.

Ten or more counts support this clonotype. The chain uses TRBV12-3 or TRBV12-4 and TRBJ1-5; D gene ambiguous. V was pared by 4 bases and J by 0 bases, with 7 bases between. This CDR3 comprises 14 residues. CDR3 protein: CASSSSASNQPQHF. The CDR3 DNA reads as TGTGCCAGCAGTTCTTCTGCTAGCAATCAGCCCCAGCATTTT.

This chain joins TRBV28 and TRBJ2-7; TRBD2 matches 9 bases. There are 16 residues in the CDR3. Germline V gives CDR1 MDHEN, CDR2 SYDVKM. The V segment lost 2 bases and the J segment 7 bases; nucleotides outside the gene matches: 12. The CDR3 is CASSLRDRAAGGEQYF. The CDR3 DNA reads as TGTGCCAGCAGTTTACGCGACAGGGCCGCGGGAGGGGAGCAGTACTTC.